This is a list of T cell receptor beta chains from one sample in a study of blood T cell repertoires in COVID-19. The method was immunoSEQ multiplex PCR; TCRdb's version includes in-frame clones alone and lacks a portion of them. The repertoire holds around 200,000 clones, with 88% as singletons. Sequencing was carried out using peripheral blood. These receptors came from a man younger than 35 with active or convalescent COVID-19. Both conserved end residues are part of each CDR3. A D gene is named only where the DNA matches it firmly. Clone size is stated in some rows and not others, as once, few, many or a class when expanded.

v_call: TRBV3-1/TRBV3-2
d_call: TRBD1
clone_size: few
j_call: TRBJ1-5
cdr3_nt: TGTGCCAGCAGCTCACAGGGGAGCAATCAGCCCCAGCATTTT
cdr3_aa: CASSSQGSNQPQHF

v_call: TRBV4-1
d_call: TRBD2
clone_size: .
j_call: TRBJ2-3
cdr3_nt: TGCGCCAGCAGCCAAGAAGGAATAGCGGGAAGCACAGATACGCAGTATTTT
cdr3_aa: CASSQEGIAGSTDTQYF

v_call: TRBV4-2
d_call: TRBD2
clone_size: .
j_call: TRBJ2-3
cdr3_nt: TGTGCCAGCAGCCAAGATAGCGGGGGCCGGGGTATGTATTTT
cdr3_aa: CASSQDSGGRGMYF

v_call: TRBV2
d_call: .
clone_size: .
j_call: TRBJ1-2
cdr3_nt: TGTGCCAGCAGACAGGGAGCCCGGCCCTATGGCTACACCTTC
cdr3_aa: CASRQGARPYGYTF

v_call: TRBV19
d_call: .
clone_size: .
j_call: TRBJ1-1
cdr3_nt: TGTGCCAGTAGTGTTCGAGGGGCAGGGGACACTGAAGCTTTCTTT
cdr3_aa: CASSVRGAGDTEAFF

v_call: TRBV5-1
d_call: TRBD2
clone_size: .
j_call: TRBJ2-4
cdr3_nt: TGCGCCAGCATGAGGACTAGCGGTTATGGCGGAAACATTCAGTACTTC
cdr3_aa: CASMRTSGYGGNIQYF

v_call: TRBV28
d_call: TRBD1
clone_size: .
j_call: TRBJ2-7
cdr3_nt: TGTGCCAGCAGTTTAAGGAGGACAGGGCTCTACGAGCAGTACTTT
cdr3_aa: CASSLRRTGLYEQYF

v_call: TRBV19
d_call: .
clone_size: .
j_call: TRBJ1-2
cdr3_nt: TGTGCCAGTAGTCAACTTTCGCAGGGGAGGGACGGCTACACCTTC
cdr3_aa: CASSQLSQGRDGYTF

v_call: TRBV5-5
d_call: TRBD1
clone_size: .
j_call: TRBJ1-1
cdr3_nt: TGTGCCAGCAGCTTATCGACAGGGACTGAAGCTTTCTTT
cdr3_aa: CASSLSTGTEAFF

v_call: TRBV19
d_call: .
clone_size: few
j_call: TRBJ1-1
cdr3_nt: TGTGCCAGTAGTGATGGAGAACAGGTATCCACTGAAGCTTTCTTT
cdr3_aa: CASSDGEQVSTEAFF

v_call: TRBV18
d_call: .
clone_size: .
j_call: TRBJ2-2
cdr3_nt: TGTGCCAGCTCACCTTTGGACAGCCTCGGCACCGGGGAGCTGTTTTTT
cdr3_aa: CASSPLDSLGTGELFF

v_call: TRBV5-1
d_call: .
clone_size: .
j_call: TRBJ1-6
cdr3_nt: TGCGCCAGCAGCCGCGGGACCACTAATTCACCCCTCCACTTT
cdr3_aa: CASSRGTTNSPLHF

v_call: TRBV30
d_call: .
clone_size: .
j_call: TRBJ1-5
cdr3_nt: TGTGCCTGGGGTCTTCCTGGCAGAGGGCTCCAGCCCCAGCATTTT
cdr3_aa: CAWGLPGRGLQPQHF

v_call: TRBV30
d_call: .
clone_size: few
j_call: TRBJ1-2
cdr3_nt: TGTGCCTGGAGTGTAGGTGGGCAGGGCTATGGCTACACCTTC
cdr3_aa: CAWSVGGQGYGYTF

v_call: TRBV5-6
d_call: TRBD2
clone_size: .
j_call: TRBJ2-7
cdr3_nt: TGTGCCAGCAGCCCTCTTGGCGGGGGGGCTAGGTACGAGCAGTACTTC
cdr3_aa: CASSPLGGGARYEQYF

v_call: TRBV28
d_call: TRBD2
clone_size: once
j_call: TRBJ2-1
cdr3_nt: TGTGCCAGCAGTTTAAACAGCGGGGGGGCTCCCTATGAGCAGTTCTTC
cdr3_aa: CASSLNSGGAPYEQFF

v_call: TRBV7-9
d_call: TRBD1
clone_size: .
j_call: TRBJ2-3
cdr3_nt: TGTGCCAGCAGCTTAAGGGCAGGGGGCCACACAGATACGCAGTATTTT
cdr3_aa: CASSLRAGGHTDTQYF

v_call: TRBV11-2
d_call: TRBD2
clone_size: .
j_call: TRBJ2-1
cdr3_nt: TGTGCCAGCAGCCTTAGCGGGGGCCTCTACAATGAGCAGTTCTTC
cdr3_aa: CASSLSGGLYNEQFF

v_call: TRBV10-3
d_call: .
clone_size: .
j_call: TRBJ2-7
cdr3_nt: TGTGCCATCAGTGAGGGGGCTTCCTACTCCGAGCAGTACTTC
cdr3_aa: CAISEGASYSEQYF

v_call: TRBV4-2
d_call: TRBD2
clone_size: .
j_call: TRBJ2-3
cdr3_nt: TGTGCCAGCAGCCTCGGACTAGCGGACCCCACAGATACGCAGTATTTT
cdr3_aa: CASSLGLADPTDTQYF

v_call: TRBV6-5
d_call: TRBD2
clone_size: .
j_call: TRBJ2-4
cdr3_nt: TGTGCCAGCGGAAGACTAGCGGGAGGGCCAGACATTCAGTACTTC
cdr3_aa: CASGRLAGGPDIQYF

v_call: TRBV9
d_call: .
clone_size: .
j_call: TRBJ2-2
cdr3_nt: TGTGCCAGCAGCGCCCGACTCGTCACCGGGGAGCTGTTTTTT
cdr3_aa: CASSARLVTGELFF

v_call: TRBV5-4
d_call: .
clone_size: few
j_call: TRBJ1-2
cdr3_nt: TGTGCCAGCAGCTTGGCTAGGAGGGGCTACACCTTC
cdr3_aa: CASSLARRGYTF

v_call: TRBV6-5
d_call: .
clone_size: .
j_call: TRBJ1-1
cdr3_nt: TGTGCCAGCATCCAGGTTCGTTATGGCACTGAAGCTTTCTTT
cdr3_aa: CASIQVRYGTEAFF

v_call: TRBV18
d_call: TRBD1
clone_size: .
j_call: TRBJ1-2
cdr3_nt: TGTGCCAGCTCAATGGGACAGGGGGCGTCAGTAGATGGCTACACCTTC
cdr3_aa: CASSMGQGASVDGYTF

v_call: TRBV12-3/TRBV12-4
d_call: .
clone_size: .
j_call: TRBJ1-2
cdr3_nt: TGTGCCAGCAGGCCCCCAGGGTCCTGGGGCTACACCTTC
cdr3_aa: CASRPPGSWGYTF

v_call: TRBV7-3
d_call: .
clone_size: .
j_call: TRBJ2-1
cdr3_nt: TGTGCCAGCAGCTCCCCAGCGGTAAGCTACAATGAGCAGTTCTTC
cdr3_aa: CASSSPAVSYNEQFF

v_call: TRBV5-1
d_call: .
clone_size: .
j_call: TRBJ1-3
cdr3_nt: TGCGCCAGCAGCTTGGGACAGGCTAATGGAAACACCATATATTTT
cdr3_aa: CASSLGQANGNTIYF

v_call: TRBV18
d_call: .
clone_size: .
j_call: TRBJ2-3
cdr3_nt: TGTGCCAGCTCACCTAGACAATCTAGCACAGATACGCAGTATTTT
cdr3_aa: CASSPRQSSTDTQYF

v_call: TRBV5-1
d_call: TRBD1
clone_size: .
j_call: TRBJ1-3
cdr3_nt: TGCGCCAGCAGCTTGGGACAGGGCCCTGGAAACACCATATATTTT
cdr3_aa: CASSLGQGPGNTIYF